These 32 T cell receptor beta chains were sequenced from one sample in a study of shared clonotypes between healthy human individuals. Assay used: immunoSEQ multiplex PCR; TCRdb lists only in-frame clones, some missing. Among a few million clones, around nine tenths were seen once, and the ten largest hold over 0.12%. Sequenced material: naive CD4+ T cells sorted from blood. Subset meaning: CD45RA+ positively selected. The source is a young man in good health.

This chain links TRBV13 with TRBJ2-3, with D maybe TRBD2 (6 bases). The CDR3 extends over 15 amino acids. The V gene's germline CDR1 is PRHDT and CDR2 FYEKMQ (reference sequence). The V gene lost 5 bases and the J gene lost 1 base, with 13 bases spanning the gap. Here the CDR3 DNA reads TGTGCCAGCAGCATCGGAGTAGCGGGCACAGATACGCAGTATTTT. Amino acid sequence: CASSIGVAGTDTQYF.

The J gene is TRBJ1-2, the V gene TRBV19; D uncertain. The germline V gene encodes CDR1 LNHDA and CDR2 SQIVND (reference sequence). The CDR3 sequence is 13 residues long. Trimming removed 11 bases from V and 2 bases from J, with 15 bases in between. Written as DNA, the CDR3 is TGTGCCGGGCCCTGGCCAGAGAACTATGGCTACACCTTC. It codes for CAGPWPENYGYTF.

The chain employs TRBV6-1 and TRBJ1-1, with TRBD1 identical over 10 bases. Trimming took 2 bases from V and 3 from J; bases not matched to a gene: 9. The germline V gene encodes CDR1 MNHNS and CDR2 SASEGT. This CDR3 contains 17 residues. In nucleotides, the CDR3 is TGTGCCAGCAGTGAATCATTGTTGGGACAGGGGTACACTGAAGCTTTCTTT. Amino acid sequence: CASSESLLGQGYTEAFF.

This clone was detected once. The CDR3 sequence: CASWCYEQYF. The CDR3 bases are TGTGCCAGCTGGTGCTACGAGCAGTACTTC. The rearrangement links TRBV6-9 to TRBJ2-7; no firm D call. The ends were cut back, 8 bases at V and 3 bases at J, with 5 bases in the middle. This CDR3 is built from 10 residues. Germline V gene sequence: CDR1 MNHGY, CDR2 SVAAGI.

This clone appeared a single time. The gene calls are TRBV7-3 and TRBJ2-7; D remains ambiguous. Germline CDR1 is SGHTA and CDR2 is FQGTGA. The CDR3 runs 12 residues. Trimming stripped 2 bases from V and 6 bases from J, with 8 bases between. CDR3 DNA sequence: TGTGCCAGCAGCTTAGGCGATGGCGAGCAGTACTTC. Amino acids: CASSLGDGEQYF.

CDR3 bases: TGTGCCAGCGGTCCCGGGACAGGGGGCGCAGATACGCAGTATTTT. It is translated as CASGPGTGGADTQYF. The chain is built from TRBV28 and TRBJ2-3, with 12 nucleotides matching TRBD1. The CDR3 totals 15 residues. Germline lookup yields CDR1 MDHEN and CDR2 SYDVKM. After removal of 8 bases from V and 4 bases from J, the junction contained 7 bases not matched to a gene.

The V gene is TRBV6-5, the J gene TRBJ1-2; D is possibly TRBD1 (5 bases). V shed 4 bases and J shed 6 bases, with 18 bases lying between them. The CDR3 extends over 15 amino acids. Germline V gene data show CDR1 as MNHEY and CDR2 as SVGAGI. CDR3 protein: CASSSVGGSGHGYTF. The CDR3 DNA sequence: TGTGCCAGCAGTTCCGTCGGGGGGAGTGGGCATGGCTACACCTTC.

The rearrangement joins TRBV6-5 to TRBJ2-3; 7 positions agree with TRBD2. The CDR3 runs to 14 residues. CDR1 and CDR2 (germline): MNHEY, SVGAGI. Germline trimming cut 2 bases from V and 4 bases from J; bases unmatched to any gene: 3. This chain's CDR3 is CASSYQAGADTQYF. The CDR3 DNA is TGTGCCAGCAGTTACCAGGCGGGAGCAGATACGCAGTATTTT.

The V and J genes are TRBV10-3 and TRBJ1-6; 7 nucleotides align to TRBD1. After removal of 4 bases from V and 9 bases from J, the junction contained 3 bases not matched to a gene. In germline, CDR1 is ENHRY, CDR2 SYGVKD. The CDR3 spans 13 residues. The CDR3 DNA is TGTGCCATCAGTGGCCAGGGGGGTTCACCCCTCCACTTT. Protein sequence: CAISGQGGSPLHF.

V is TRBV2 and J is TRBJ1-2; 8 bases are shared with TRBD1. J lost 4 bases, V lost 1 base, and 5 bases had no gene match. The CDR3 spans 15 residues. Germline loops: CDR1 SNHLY, CDR2 FYNNEI. CDR3 DNA sequence: TGTGCCAGCAGTGAAGAGGTGACAGGGGTCTATGGCTACACCTTC. Translation gives CASSEEVTGVYGYTF.

The CDR3 DNA sequence: TGTGCCAGCAGCTACAGGGGGCCTAGCAATGAGCAGTTCTTC. It yields the protein CASSYRGPSNEQFF. This chain joins TRBV7-9 and TRBJ2-1; 9 nucleotides line up with TRBD1. V lost 4 bases, J lost 6 bases, and 4 bases stayed unmatched. This CDR3 is 14 amino acids long. Germline assignment: CDR1 SEHNR and CDR2 FQNEAQ (reference sequence).

This chain links TRBV7-2 with TRBJ1-2, with D unresolved. V gave up 2 bases and J gave up 4 bases, with 8 bases separating them. Germline V lookup: CDR1 SGHTA, CDR2 FQGNSA. This CDR3 contains 13 residues. The CDR3 reads CASSLNGGYGYTF. The CDR3, as DNA: TGTGCCAGCAGCTTAAATGGAGGCTATGGCTACACCTTC.

This clone was recorded only once. This rearrangement joins TRBV7-9 to TRBJ2-5, with D uncertain. Trimming took off 2 bases at V and 2 bases at J, with 6 bases between the two ends. The CDR3 sequence is 13 residues long. Germline V gene data show CDR1 as SEHNR and CDR2 as FQNEAQ (reference sequence). The CDR3 here is CASSLIRQETQYF. The CDR3 coding sequence is TGTGCCAGCAGCTTAATCAGACAAGAGACCCAGTACTTC.

V and J are TRBV2 and TRBJ2-7; TRBD1 matches at 7 bases. The CDR3 contains 14 residues. Germline lookup yields CDR1 SNHLY and CDR2 FYNNEI. J lost 1 base, V lost 5 bases, and 5 bases had no gene match. CDR3 in DNA: TGTGCCAGCAGTAAGGACAGGAGATCCTACGAGCAGTACTTC. Translated: CASSKDRRSYEQYF.

To note about this clone: The same CDR3 arises from other DNA sequences in this sample as well. This chain uses TRBV5-1 with TRBJ2-5; perhaps TRBD1 as D (6 bases). The CDR3 spans 13 residues. Germline V gives CDR1 SGHRS, CDR2 YFSETQ. V was pared by 2 bases and J by 5 bases, with 10 bases between. This CDR3 reads CASSFQGTETQYF. The CDR3 DNA sequence: TGCGCCAGCAGCTTTCAGGGGACGGAGACCCAGTACTTC.

J is TRBJ1-4 and V is TRBV7-9; 12 bases agree with TRBD1. Germline values: CDR1 SEHNR, CDR2 FQNEAQ (reference sequence). This CDR3 region has 15 residues. The ends lost 1 base at V and 10 bases at J; junction bases unmatched: 4. DNA of the CDR3: TGTGCCAGCAGCTTAGGAGGGACAGGGGGCCGAAAACTGTTTTTT. As protein: CASSLGGTGGRKLFF.

V usage is TRBV27 and J usage is TRBJ2-7; tentatively, D is TRBD1 (5 bases). There are 14 residues in the CDR3. V was trimmed by 5 bases and J by 0 bases, leaving 11 bases between them. The V gene's germline CDR1 is MNHEY and CDR2 SMNVEV (reference sequence). The CDR3 sequence is CASSPRGPSYEQYF. The CDR3 bases are TGTGCCAGCAGTCCAAGGGGTCCCTCCTACGAGCAGTACTTC.

The J gene is TRBJ2-3, the V gene TRBV7-9; D is unresolved. This CDR3 region has 11 residues. V lost 10 bases, J lost 0 bases, and 5 bases lay in between. In germline, CDR1 is SEHNR, CDR2 FQNEAQ (reference sequence). The CDR3 DNA is TGTGCCACAGGCAGCACAGATACGCAGTATTTT. Residues: CATGSTDTQYF.

Remarks on this clone: This CDR3 is also generated by other DNA sequences in the sample. The gene calls are TRBV18 and TRBJ2-5, with unresolved D. CDR1 and CDR2 from the germline V gene are KGHSH and LQKENI. This CDR3 has 14 residues. The germline V and J ends were trimmed by 1 base and 3 bases, with 9 bases remaining between them. The CDR3 reads CASSPLAAEETQYF. The CDR3 DNA reads TGTGCCAGCTCACCACTGGCAGCTGAAGAGACCCAGTACTTC.

The gene calls are TRBV7-8 and TRBJ2-1; TRBD2 is a possible D gene (5 bases). The germline V gene has CDR1 SGHVS and CDR2 FQNEAQ. This CDR3 is 14 amino acids long. V was pared by 2 bases and J by 7 bases, with 12 bases between. The CDR3 reads CASSLRSGENEQFF. The CDR3 DNA reads TGTGCCAGCAGCTTAAGATCTGGGGAGAATGAGCAGTTCTTC.

The chain joins TRBV18 to TRBJ2-7; possible D gene TRBD2, 5 bases. CDR3 size: 19 residues. V lost 3 bases and J 1 base, leaving 25 bases between the germline ends. From germline, CDR1 is KGHSH and CDR2 LQKENI. CDR3 in DNA: TGTGCCAGCTCACCGAGATTAGGAAGTATCGGAAGAGGGTCCTACGAGCAGTACTTC. Its translation: CASSPRLGSIGRGSYEQYF.

The chain carries TRBV6-1 and TRBJ1-4, with D tentatively TRBD1 (5 bases). Germline V CDR1 and CDR2: MNHNS, SASEGT. With 5 bases removed from V and 2 bases from J, the gap between germline ends came to 9 bases. The CDR3 is 14 residues long. The CDR3 reads CASSRTPTNEKLFF. As DNA, the CDR3 is TGTGCCAGCAGTCGGACACCTACTAATGAAAAACTGTTTTTT.

The chain carries TRBV11-2 and TRBJ1-4; D unclear. Per germline, CDR1 SGHAT and CDR2 FQNNGV. V was trimmed by 4 bases and J by 0 bases, leaving 15 bases between them. This CDR3 has 17 residues. The CDR3 region has the DNA TGTGCCAGCAGCTCGGACTACGTGATTGCAACTAATGAAAAACTGTTTTTT. It is translated as CASSSDYVIATNEKLFF.

The rearrangement joins TRBV28 to TRBJ2-3, with D unclear. The CDR3 length is 15 residues. V shed 4 bases and J shed 0 bases, with 11 bases lying between them. Germline CDR1 is MDHEN and CDR2 is SYDVKM. The CDR3 sequence: CASSSFGGSTDTQYF. The CDR3 nucleotides read TGTGCCAGCAGTTCTTTTGGTGGAAGCACAGATACGCAGTATTTT.

This clone turned up a few times. This sample includes further DNA sequences coding for the same CDR3. This chain connects TRBV9 to TRBJ2-7, with 7 bases lining up with TRBD2. CDR1 is SGDLS and CDR2 is YYNGEE in the germline V gene. With V trimmed by 4 bases and J by 2 bases, 9 bases remained unmatched. CDR3 length equals 15 residues. The CDR3 DNA reads TGTGCCAGCAGCCCGAGACTAGCCGGTACCTACGAGCAGTACTTC. Encoded protein: CASSPRLAGTYEQYF.

The chain combines TRBV6-6 with TRBJ2-5, with D perhaps TRBD1 (6 bases). Germline V CDR1 and CDR2: MNHNY, SVGAGI (reference sequence). The germline V and J ends were trimmed by 8 bases and 5 bases, with 9 bases remaining between them. The CDR3 length is 11 residues. CDR3 sequence (DNA): TGTGCCAGCGGGGGCTGGGAGACCCAGTACTTC. Its translation: CASGGWETQYF.

CDR3 residues: CASGTGMNTEAFF. DNA for the CDR3: TGTGCCAGCGGGACAGGGATGAACACTGAAGCTTTCTTT. The genes are TRBV7-3 and TRBJ1-1; 9 nucleotides agree with TRBD1. The CDR3 is 13 amino acids. V dropped 8 bases and J dropped 0; count of bases not matched to a gene: 1. CDR1 and CDR2 from the germline V gene are SGHTA and FQGTGA.

The chain has TRBV2 and TRBJ2-7; 10 bases align to TRBD2. CDR1 and CDR2 from the germline V gene are SNHLY and FYNNEI. This CDR3 has 15 amino acids. Losses at the gene ends were 8 bases for V and 6 bases for J; bases not matched to a gene: 13. The CDR3 reads CASGRTSGAPTEQYF. CDR3 sequence (DNA): TGTGCCAGCGGGCGGACTAGCGGCGCACCAACCGAGCAGTACTTC.

V gene TRBV27 combines with J gene TRBJ2-3; TRBD2 aligns across 12 bases. Trimming at V came to 3 bases and at J to 6 bases, leaving 13 bases not matched to a gene. The CDR3 sequence is 18 residues long. Germline V lookup: CDR1 MNHEY, CDR2 SMNVEV (reference sequence). The CDR3 spells CASSLIGTSGGRRDTQYF. The CDR3 DNA reads as TGTGCCAGCAGTTTGATTGGCACTAGCGGGGGGAGACGGGATACGCAGTATTTT.

In its sample, this clone was seen once. The sample holds other DNA sequences that translate to the same CDR3. The genes are TRBV7-2 and TRBJ2-3, with a tentative D call TRBD2 (6 bases). Germline V gives CDR1 SGHTA, CDR2 FQGNSA. The CDR3 sequence is 15 residues long. Between the trimmed V and J ends, which lost 2 bases and 3 bases, there was a span of 12 bases. Here the CDR3 reads CASSLRGRRTDTQYF. In nucleotides, the CDR3 is TGTGCCAGCAGCTTACGGGGGAGGCGGACAGATACGCAGTATTTT. Complete variable domain (other parts from reference TRBV7-2 and TRBJ2-3): GAGVSQSPSNKVTEKGKDVELRCDPISGHTALYWYRQSLGQGLEFLIYFQGNSAPDKSGLPSDRFSAERTGGSVSTLTIQRTQQEDSAVYLCASSLRGRRTDTQYFGPGTRLTVL.

The rearrangement joins TRBV11-3 to TRBJ2-7, with TRBD2 matching over 11 bases. CDR3 length: 14 amino acids. Germline trimming cut 5 bases from V and 3 bases from J; bases unmatched to any gene: 3. From germline, CDR1 is SGHNT and CDR2 YENEEA. CDR3 sequence: CASSKTSGNYEQYF. The CDR3, as DNA: TGTGCCAGCAGCAAGACTAGCGGGAACTACGAGCAGTACTTC.

This chain links TRBV14 with TRBJ2-1; the match to TRBD2 covers 7 bases. Germline CDR1 reads SGHDN; CDR2 reads FVKESK. V lost 1 base to trimming and J lost 1 base; unmatched junction nucleotides: 4. The CDR3 is 16 residues long. This chain's CDR3 is CASSQARGGSYNEQFF. For the CDR3, the DNA is TGTGCCAGCAGCCAAGCCCGCGGGGGATCCTACAATGAGCAGTTCTTC.